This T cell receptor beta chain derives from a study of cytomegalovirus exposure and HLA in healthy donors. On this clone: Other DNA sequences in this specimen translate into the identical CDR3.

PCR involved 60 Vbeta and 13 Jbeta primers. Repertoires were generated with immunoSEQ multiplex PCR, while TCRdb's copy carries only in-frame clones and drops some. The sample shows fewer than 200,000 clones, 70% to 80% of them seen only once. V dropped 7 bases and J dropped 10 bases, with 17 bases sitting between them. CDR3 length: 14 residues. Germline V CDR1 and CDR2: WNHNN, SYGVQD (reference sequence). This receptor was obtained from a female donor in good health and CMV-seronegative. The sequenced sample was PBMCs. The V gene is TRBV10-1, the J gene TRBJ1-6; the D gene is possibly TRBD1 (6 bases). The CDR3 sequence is CASKQGEQRSPLHF. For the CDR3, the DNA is TGCGCCAGCAAACAGGGCGAACAGCGGTCACCCCTCCACTTT.